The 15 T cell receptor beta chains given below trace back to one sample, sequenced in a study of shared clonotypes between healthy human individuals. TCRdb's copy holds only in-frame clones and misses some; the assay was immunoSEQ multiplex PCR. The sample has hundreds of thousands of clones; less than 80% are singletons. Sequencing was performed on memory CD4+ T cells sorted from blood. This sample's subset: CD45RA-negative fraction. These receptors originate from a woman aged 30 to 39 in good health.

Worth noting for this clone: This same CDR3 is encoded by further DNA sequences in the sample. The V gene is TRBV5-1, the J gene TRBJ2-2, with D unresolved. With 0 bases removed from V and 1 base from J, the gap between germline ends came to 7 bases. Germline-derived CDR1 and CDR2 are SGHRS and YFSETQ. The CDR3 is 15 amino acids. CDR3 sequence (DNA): TGCGCCAGCAGCTTGGGACAACTGAACACCGGGGAGCTGTTTTTT. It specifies CASSLGQLNTGELFF.

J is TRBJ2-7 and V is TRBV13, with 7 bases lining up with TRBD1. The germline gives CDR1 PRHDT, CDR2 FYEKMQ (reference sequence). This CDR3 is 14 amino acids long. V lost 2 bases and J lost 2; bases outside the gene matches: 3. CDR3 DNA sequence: TGTGCCAGCAGCTTATTAGGGGGCGCCTACGAGCAGTACTTC. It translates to CASSLLGGAYEQYF.

The CDR3 loop is CASSLFSLDEQYF. The DNA for the CDR3 is TGTGCCAGCAGCTTGTTTAGCCTGGACGAGCAGTACTTC. This chain uses TRBV5-6 with TRBJ2-7, with unresolved D. V was shortened by 1 base and J by 5 bases, with 10 bases between the two germline ends. Germline assignment: CDR1 SGHDT and CDR2 YYEEEE. The CDR3 is made up of 13 amino acids.

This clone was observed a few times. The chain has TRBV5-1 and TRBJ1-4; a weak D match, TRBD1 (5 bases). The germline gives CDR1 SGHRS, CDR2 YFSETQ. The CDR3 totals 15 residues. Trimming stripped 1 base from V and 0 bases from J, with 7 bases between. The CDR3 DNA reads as TGCGCCAGCAGCTTGTTGACAGCAACTAATGAAAAACTGTTTTTT. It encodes CASSLLTATNEKLFF.

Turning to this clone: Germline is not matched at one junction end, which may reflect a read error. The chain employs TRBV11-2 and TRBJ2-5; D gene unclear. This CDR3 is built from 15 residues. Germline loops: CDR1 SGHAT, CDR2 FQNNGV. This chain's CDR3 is CASSLLARRQATQYF. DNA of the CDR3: TGTGCCAGCAGCTTACTGGCTAGAAGGCAAGCGACCCAGTACTTC.

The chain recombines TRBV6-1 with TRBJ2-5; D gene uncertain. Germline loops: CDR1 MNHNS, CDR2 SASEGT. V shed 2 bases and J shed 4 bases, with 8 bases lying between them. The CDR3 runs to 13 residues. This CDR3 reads CASSESYLETQYF. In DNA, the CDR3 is TGTGCCAGCAGTGAAAGCTATTTAGAGACCCAGTACTTC.

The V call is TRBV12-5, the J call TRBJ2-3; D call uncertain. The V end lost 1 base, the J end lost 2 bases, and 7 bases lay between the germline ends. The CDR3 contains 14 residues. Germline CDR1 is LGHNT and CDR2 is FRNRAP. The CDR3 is CASGLEGPTDTQYF. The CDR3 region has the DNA TGTGCTAGTGGTTTGGAGGGCCCCACAGATACGCAGTATTTT.

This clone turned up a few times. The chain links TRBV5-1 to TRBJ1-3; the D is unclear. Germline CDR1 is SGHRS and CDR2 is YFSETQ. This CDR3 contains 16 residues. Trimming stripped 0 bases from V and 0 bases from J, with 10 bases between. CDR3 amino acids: CASSLAGASSGNTIYF. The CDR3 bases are TGCGCCAGCAGCTTGGCAGGTGCCTCCTCTGGAAACACCATATATTTT. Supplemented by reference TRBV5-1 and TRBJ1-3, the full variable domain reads KAGVTQTPRYLIKTRGQQVTLSCSPISGHRSVSWYQQTPGQGLQFLFEYFSETQRNKGNFPGRFSGRQFSNSRSEMNVSTLELGDSALYLCASSLAGASSGNTIYFGEGSWLTVV.

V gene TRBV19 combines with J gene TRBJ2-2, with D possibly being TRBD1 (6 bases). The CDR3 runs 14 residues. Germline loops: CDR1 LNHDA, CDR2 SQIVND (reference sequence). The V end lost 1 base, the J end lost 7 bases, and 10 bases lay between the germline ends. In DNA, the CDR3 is TGTGCCAGTAGTATAGGGACAGAGGTCGGGGAGCTGTTTTTT. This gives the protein CASSIGTEVGELFF.

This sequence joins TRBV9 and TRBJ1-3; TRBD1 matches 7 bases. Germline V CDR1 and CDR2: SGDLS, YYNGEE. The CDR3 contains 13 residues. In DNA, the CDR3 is TGTGCATCGAGGGGGCGTCCGGGAAACACCATATATTTT. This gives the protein CASRGRPGNTIYF. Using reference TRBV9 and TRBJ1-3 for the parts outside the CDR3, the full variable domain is DSGVTQTPKHLITATGQRVTLRCSPRSGDLSVYWYQQSLDQGLQFLIQYYNGEERAKGNILERFSAQQFPDLHSELNLSSLELGDSALYFCASRGRPGNTIYFGEGSWLTVV.

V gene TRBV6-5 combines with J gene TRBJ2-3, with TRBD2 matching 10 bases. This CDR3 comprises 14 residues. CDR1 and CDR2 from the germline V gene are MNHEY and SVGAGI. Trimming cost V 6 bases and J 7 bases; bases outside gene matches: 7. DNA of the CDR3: TGTGCCAGCAGCCCCGGGACTAGCGAGAATACGCAGTATTTT. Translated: CASSPGTSENTQYF.

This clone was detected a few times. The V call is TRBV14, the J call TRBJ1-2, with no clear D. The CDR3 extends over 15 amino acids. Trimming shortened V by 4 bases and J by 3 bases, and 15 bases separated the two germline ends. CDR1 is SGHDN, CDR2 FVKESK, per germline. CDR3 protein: CASSPGTGWDYGYTF. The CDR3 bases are TGTGCCAGCAGCCCAGGCACGGGTTGGGACTATGGCTACACCTTC.

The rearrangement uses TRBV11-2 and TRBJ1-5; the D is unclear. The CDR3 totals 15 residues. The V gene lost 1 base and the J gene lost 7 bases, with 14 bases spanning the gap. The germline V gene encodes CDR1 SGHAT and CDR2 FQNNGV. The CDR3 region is CASSLGEGMGQPQHF. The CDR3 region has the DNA TGTGCCAGCAGCTTAGGAGAGGGAATGGGACAGCCCCAGCATTTT. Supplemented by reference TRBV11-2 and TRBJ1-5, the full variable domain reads EAGVAQSPRYKIIEKRQSVAFWCNPISGHATLYWYQQILGQGPKLLIQFQNNGVVDDSQLPKDRFSAERLKGVDSTLKIQPAKLEDSAVYLCASSLGEGMGQPQHFGDGTRLSIL.

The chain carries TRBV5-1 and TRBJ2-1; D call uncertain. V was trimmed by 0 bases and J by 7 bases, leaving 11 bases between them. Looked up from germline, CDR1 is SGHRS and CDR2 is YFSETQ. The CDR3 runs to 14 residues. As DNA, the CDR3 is TGCGCCAGCAGCTTGGGGCAGGAGTTGAATGAGCAGTTCTTC. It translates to CASSLGQELNEQFF.

The CDR3 region has the DNA TGTGCCAGCAGCCTTACTACAGATACGCAGTATTTT. This translates into CASSLTTDTQYF. This chain uses TRBV5-5 with TRBJ2-3; unclear D gene. The V gene's germline CDR1 is SGHKS and CDR2 YYEKEE (reference sequence). CDR3 length equals 12 residues. Between the trimmed V and J ends, which lost 4 bases and 3 bases, there was a span of 6 bases.